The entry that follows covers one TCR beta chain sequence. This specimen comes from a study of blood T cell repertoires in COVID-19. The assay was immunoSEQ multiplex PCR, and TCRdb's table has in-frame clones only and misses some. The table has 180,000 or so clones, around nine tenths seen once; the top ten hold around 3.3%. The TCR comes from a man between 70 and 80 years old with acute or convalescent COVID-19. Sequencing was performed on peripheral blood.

The CDR3 DNA reads as TGTGCCAGCATGGGCGGGGAGTCCTACGAGCAGTACTTC. It codes for CASMGGESYEQYF. This sequence joins TRBV7-7 and TRBJ2-7; D might be TRBD2 (6 bases). The CDR3 covers 13 residues. V was shortened by 7 bases and J by 1 base, with 11 bases between the two germline ends. Germline-derived CDR1 and CDR2 are SSHAT and FNYEAQ (reference sequence).